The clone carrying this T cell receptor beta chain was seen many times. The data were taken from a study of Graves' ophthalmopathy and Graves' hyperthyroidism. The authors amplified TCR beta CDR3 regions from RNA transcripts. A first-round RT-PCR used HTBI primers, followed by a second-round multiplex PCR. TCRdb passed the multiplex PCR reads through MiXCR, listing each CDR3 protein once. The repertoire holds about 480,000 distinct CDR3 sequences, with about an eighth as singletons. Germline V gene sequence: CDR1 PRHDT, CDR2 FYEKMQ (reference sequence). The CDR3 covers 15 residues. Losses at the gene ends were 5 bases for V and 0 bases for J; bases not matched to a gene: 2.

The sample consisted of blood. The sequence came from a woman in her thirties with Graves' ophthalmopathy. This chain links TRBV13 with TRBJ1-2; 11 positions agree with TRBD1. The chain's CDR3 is CASSEGQGANYGYTF. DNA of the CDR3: TGTGCCAGCAGCGAGGGACAGGGGGCTAACTATGGCTACACCTTC.